This T cell receptor (beta chain) emerged from a study of cytomegalovirus exposure and HLA in healthy donors. Overall study results and limits: According to a later analysis, most TCR beta chains associated with CMV appeared HLA-restricted. Several of the most significant clusters were apparently associated with common viral pathogens in a later analysis. In most subjects, TCR beta sequences reportedly gave accurate predictions of HLA-A and HLA-B alleles.

A multiplex PCR was run with 60 Vbeta primers and 13 Jbeta primers. Original processing notes: Later, 75 million to 100 million unique TCR beta chains were counted in an analysis, and some 9.9 million of them were shared. TCRdb keeps only in-frame clones here, not all; method: immunoSEQ multiplex PCR. The V and J calls and clone size come from that table; D and trimming were worked out from the DNA. Of about 100,000 clones detected, more than 75% appear once; the ten largest clones hold 0.6% to 0.95%. In the case of this clone: Its target is not known.

CDR1 SGHVS and CDR2 FQNEAQ come from the germline V gene. Losses at the gene ends were 1 base for V and 4 bases for J; bases not matched to a gene: 2. The CDR3 spans 15 residues. The TCR was taken from a woman in her sixties or seventies in good health and CMV-seronegative. The chain couples TRBV7-8 to TRBJ2-7; 12 bases agree with TRBD2. The sample comprised PBMCs. As DNA, the CDR3 is TGTGCCAGCAGCTTAGGGACTAGCGGGGTGTACGAGCAGTACTTC. Its protein product is CASSLGTSGVYEQYF.